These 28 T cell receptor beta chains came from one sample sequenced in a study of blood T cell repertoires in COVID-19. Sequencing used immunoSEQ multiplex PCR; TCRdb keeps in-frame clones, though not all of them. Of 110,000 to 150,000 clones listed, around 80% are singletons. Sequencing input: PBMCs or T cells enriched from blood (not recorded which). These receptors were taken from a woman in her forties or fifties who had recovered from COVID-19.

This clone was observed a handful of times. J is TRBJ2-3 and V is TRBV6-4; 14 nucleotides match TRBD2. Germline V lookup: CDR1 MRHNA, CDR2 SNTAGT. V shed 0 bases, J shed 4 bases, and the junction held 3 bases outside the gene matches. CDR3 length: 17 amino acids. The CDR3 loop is CASSDSRLAGGPDTQYF. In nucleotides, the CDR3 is TGTGCCAGCAGTGACTCGAGACTAGCGGGGGGGCCAGATACGCAGTATTTT.

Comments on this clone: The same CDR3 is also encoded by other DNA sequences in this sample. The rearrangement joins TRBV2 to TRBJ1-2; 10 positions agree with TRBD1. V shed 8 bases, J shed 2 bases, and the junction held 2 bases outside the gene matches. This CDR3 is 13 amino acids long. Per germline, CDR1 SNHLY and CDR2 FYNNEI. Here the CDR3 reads CASGDRGNYGYTF. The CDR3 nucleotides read TGTGCCAGCGGGGACAGGGGAAACTATGGCTACACCTTC.

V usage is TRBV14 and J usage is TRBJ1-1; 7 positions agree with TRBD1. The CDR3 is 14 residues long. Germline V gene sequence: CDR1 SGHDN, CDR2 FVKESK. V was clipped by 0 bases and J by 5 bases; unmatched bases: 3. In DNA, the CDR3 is TGTGCCAGCAGCCAAGATATACAGGGGACTGAAGCTTTCTTT. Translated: CASSQDIQGTEAFF.

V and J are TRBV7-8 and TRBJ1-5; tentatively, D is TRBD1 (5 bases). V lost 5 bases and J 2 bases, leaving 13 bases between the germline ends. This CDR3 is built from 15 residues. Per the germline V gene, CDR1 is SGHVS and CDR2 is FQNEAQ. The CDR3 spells CASSGNRFGNQPQHF. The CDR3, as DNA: TGTGCCAGCAGCGGTAACAGGTTTGGCAATCAGCCCCAGCATTTT.

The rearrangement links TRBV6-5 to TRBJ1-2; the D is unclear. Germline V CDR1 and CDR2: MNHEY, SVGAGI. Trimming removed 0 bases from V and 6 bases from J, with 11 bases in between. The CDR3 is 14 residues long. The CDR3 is CASSYSVGTNGYTF. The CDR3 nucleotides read TGTGCCAGCAGTTACTCGGTCGGAACTAATGGCTACACCTTC.

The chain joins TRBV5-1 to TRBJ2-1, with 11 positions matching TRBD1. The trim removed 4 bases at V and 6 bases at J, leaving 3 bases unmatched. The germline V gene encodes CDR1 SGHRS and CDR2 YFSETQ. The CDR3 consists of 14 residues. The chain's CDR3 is CASSRGQGGNEQFF. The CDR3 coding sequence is TGCGCCAGCAGCCGGGGACAGGGGGGCAATGAGCAGTTCTTC.

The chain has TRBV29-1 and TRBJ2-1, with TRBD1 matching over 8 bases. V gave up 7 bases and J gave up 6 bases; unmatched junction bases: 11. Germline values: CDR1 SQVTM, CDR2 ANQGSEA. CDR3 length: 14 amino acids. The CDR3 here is CSAPPMGQVNEQFF. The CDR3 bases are TGCAGCGCACCCCCGATGGGACAGGTCAATGAGCAGTTCTTC.

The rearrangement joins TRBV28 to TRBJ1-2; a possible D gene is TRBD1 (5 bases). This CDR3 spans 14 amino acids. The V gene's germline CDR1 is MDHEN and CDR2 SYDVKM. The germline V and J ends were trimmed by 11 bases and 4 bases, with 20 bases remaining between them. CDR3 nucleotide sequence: TGTGCCGTTACCTCTTCAGGGATACTCTATGGCTACACCTTC. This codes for CAVTSSGILYGYTF.

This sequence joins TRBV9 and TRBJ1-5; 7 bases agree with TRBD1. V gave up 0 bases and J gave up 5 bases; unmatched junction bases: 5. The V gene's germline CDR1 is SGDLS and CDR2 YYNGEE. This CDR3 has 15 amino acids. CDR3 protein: CASSVGQGSDQPQHF. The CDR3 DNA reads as TGTGCCAGCAGCGTAGGACAGGGCTCCGATCAGCCCCAGCATTTT.

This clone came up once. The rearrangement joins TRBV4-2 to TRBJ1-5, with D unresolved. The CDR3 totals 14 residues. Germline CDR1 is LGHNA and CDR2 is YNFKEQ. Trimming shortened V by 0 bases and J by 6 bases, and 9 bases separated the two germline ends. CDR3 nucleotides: TGTGCCAGCAGCCAAGATCTATCAGGTCAGCCCCAGCATTTT. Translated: CASSQDLSGQPQHF.

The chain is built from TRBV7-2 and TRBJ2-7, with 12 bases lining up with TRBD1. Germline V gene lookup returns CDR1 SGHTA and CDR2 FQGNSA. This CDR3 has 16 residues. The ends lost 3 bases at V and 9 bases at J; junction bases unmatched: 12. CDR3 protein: CASSFQTGTGGAGQYF. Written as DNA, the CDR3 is TGTGCCAGCAGCTTCCAGACCGGGACAGGGGGCGCTGGGCAGTACTTC.

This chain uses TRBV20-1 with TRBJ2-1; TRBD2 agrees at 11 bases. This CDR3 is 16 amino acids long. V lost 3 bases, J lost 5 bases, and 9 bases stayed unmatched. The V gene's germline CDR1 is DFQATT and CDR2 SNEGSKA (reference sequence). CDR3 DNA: TGCAGTGCTAGTCTATCTAGCGGGGGGCTTGACAATGAGCAGTTCTTC. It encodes CSASLSSGGLDNEQFF.

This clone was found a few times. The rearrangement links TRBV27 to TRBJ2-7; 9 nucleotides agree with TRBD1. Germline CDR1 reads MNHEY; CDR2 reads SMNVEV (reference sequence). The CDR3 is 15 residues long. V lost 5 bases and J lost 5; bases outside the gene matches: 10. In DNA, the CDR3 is TGTGCCAGCAGTCCGCGGACAGGGGAACCGCACGAGCAGTACTTC. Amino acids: CASSPRTGEPHEQYF.

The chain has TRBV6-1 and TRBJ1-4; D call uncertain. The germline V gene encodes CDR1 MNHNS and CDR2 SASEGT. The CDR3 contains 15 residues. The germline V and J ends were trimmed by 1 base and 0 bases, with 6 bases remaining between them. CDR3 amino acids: CASSEVKSTNEKLFF. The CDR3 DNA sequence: TGTGCCAGCAGTGAAGTAAAATCAACTAATGAAAAACTGTTTTTT.

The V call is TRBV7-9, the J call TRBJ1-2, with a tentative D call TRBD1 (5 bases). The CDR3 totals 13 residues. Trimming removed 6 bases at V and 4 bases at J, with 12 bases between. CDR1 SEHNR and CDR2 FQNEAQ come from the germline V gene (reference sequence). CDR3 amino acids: CASSYTGPYGYTF. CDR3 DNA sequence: TGTGCCAGCAGTTATACAGGACCCTATGGCTACACCTTC.

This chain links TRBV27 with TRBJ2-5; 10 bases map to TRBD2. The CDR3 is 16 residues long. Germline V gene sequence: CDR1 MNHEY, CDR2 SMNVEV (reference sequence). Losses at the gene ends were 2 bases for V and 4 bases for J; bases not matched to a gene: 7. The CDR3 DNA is TGTGCCAGCAGTTTACGTCCTAGCGGGGGCGCAGAGACCCAGTACTTC. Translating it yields CASSLRPSGGAETQYF.

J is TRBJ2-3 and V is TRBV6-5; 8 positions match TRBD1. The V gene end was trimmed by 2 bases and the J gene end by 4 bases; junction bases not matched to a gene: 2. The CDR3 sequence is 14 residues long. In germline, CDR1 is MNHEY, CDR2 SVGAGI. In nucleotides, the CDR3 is TGTGCCAGCAGTTACGGACAGGGCTCAGATACGCAGTATTTT. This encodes CASSYGQGSDTQYF.

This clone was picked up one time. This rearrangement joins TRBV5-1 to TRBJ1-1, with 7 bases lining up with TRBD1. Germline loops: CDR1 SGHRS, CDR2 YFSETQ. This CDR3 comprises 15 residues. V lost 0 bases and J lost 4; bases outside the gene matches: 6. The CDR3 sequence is CASSLGQGGITEAFF. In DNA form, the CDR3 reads TGCGCCAGCAGCTTGGGGCAGGGGGGAATCACTGAAGCTTTCTTT. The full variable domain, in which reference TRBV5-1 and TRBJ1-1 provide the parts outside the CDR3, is KAGVTQTPRYLIKTRGQQVTLSCSPISGHRSVSWYQQTPGQGLQFLFEYFSETQRNKGNFPGRFSGRQFSNSRSEMNVSTLELGDSALYLCASSLGQGGITEAFFGQGTRLTVV.

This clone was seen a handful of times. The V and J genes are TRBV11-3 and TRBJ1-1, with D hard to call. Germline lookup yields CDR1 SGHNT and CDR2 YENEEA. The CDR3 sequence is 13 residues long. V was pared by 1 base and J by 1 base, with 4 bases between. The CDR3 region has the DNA TGTGCCAGCAGCTTAGGAGGGAACACTGAAGCTTTCTTT. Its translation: CASSLGGNTEAFF.

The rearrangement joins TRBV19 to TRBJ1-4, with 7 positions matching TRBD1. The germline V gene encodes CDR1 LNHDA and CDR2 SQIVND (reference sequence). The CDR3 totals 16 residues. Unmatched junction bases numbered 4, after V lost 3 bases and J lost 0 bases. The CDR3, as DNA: TGTGCCAGTAGTATCCGACAGGGTGCAACTAATGAAAAACTGTTTTTT. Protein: CASSIRQGATNEKLFF.

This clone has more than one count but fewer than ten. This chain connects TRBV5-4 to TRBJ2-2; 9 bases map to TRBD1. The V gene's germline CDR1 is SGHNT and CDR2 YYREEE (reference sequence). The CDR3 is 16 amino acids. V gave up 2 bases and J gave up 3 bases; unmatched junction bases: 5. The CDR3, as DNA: TGTGCCAGCAGCTTAAACAGGGGGCAGGACACCGGGGAGCTGTTTTTT. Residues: CASSLNRGQDTGELFF.

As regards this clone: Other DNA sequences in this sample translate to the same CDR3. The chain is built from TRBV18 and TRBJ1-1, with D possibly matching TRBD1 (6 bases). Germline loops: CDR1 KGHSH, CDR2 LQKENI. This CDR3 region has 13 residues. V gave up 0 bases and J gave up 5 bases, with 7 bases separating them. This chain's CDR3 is CASSPPGATEAFF. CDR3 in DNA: TGTGCCAGCTCACCACCGGGGGCTACTGAAGCTTTCTTT.

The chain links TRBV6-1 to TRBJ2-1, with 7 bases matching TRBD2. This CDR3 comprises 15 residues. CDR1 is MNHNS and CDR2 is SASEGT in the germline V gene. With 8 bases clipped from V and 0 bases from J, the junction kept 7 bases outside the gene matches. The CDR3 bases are TGTGCCAGCCTGTGGGAGGGTCTCTCCTACAATGAGCAGTTCTTC. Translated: CASLWEGLSYNEQFF.

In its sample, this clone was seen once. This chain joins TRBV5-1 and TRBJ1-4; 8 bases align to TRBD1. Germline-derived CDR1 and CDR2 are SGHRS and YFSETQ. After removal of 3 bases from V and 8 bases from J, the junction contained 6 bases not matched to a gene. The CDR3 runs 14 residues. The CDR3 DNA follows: TGCGCCAGCAGCTCCGGGACAGGTGGAGAAAAACTGTTTTTT. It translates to CASSSGTGGEKLFF.

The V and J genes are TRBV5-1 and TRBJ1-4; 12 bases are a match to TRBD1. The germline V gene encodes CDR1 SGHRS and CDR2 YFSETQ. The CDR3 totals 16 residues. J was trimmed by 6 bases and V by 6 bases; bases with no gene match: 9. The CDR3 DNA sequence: TGCGCCAGCAAGCCGGGACAGGGGGCGCGGGATGAAAAACTGTTTTTT. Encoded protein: CASKPGQGARDEKLFF.

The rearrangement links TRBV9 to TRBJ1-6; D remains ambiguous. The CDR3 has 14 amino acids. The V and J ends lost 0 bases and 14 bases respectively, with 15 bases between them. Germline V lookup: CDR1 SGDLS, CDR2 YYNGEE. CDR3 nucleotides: TGTGCCAGCAGCGTAGGGGAGGGTCTCATAACCCTCCACTTT. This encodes CASSVGEGLITLHF. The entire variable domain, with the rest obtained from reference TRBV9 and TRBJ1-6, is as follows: DSGVTQTPKHLITATGQRVTLRCSPRSGDLSVYWYQQSLDQGLQFLIQYYNGEERAKGNILERFSAQQFPDLHSELNLSSLELGDSALYFCASSVGEGLITLHFGNGTRLTVT.

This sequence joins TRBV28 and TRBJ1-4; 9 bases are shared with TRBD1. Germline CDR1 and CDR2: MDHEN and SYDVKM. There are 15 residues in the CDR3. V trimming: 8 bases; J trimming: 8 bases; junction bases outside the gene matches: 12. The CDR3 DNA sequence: TGTGCCAGCGGATCCCTCGGGACAGGGTTCGAAAAACTGTTTTTT. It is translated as CASGSLGTGFEKLFF.

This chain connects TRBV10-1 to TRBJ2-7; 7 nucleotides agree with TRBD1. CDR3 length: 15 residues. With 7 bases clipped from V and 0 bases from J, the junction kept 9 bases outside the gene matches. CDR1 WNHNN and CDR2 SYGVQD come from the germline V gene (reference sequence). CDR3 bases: TGCGCCAGCAATGCCGACAGGGCCGACTCCTACGAGCAGTACGTC. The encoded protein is CASNADRADSYEQYV.